The source of this TCR beta chain is a study of long-term antiretroviral therapy in people with HIV. About this clone: Its antigen is not identified.

V dropped 1 base and J dropped 0 bases, with 6 bases sitting between them. Germline CDR1 is SGHTA and CDR2 is FQGNSA. There are 15 residues in the CDR3. They ran version v3.0 of the immunoSEQ assay at survey level. A target of 40,000-50,000 T-cell genomes per sample was set for sequencing. The repertoire was sequenced with immunoSEQ multiplex PCR; TCRdb's copy has only in-frame clones and lacks some. The sample yields some 15,000 clones, about 88% seen once. Overall study findings and caveats: HIV repertoires spanned tighter CDR3 length ranges than controls did.

A minimum of one pre-ART and two post-ART PBMC samples existed for each donor. This clonotype was obtained from a woman aged 40 to 50 with HIV. The chain is built from TRBV7-2 and TRBJ2-2; no clear D gene. The starting material was unsorted PBMCs, obtained 2.1 years after starting antiretroviral therapy. The CDR3, as DNA: TGTGCCAGCAGCTTAGGCATAACGAACACCGGGGAGCTGTTTTTT. It codes for CASSLGITNTGELFF.